Listed here are 2 T cell receptor beta chains from one sample, sequenced in a study of blood T cells in healthy people across ages (dated by TCRdb to the mid-2010s). Library prep was done by 5' RACE. TCRdb shows the sequencer as Illumina HiSeq 2500. A second PCR of 7 to 11 cycles was performed with a sample-barcoded 5' primer and a J-beta primer mix. TCRdb trimmed public reads at Q25 via fastp, called clones via MiXCR and kept in-frame beta chains. Each entry is one CDR3 protein sequence, shown with its most common DNA and genes. This sample comprises roughly 800,000 distinct CDR3 sequences, roughly 64% of them detected only once. The top ten constitute 22% of the sample. The sample consisted of blood. The receptors were sampled from a man aged 30 to 45 in good health.

Remarks on this clonotype: This sequence may be a read error, since a much larger clone differs from it by one base. This chain links TRBV28 with TRBJ2-3, with a tentative D call TRBD2 (5 bases). CDR1 and CDR2 (germline): MDHEN, SYDVKM. V was pared by 2 bases and J by 8 bases, with 8 bases between. The CDR3 runs 12 residues. The CDR3 DNA reads as TGTGCCAGCAGTTTACGGGCGGGTACGCAGTATTTT. Protein product: CASSLRAGTQYF.

V usage is TRBV18 and J usage is TRBJ1-1; no firm D call. With 2 bases removed from V and 1 base from J, the gap between germline ends came to 8 bases. The germline V gene has CDR1 KGHSH and CDR2 LQKENI. This CDR3 is built from 14 residues. The CDR3 sequence is CASSPSEGNTEAFF. Here the CDR3 DNA reads TGTGCCAGCTCACCATCCGAAGGGAACACTGAAGCTTTCTTT.